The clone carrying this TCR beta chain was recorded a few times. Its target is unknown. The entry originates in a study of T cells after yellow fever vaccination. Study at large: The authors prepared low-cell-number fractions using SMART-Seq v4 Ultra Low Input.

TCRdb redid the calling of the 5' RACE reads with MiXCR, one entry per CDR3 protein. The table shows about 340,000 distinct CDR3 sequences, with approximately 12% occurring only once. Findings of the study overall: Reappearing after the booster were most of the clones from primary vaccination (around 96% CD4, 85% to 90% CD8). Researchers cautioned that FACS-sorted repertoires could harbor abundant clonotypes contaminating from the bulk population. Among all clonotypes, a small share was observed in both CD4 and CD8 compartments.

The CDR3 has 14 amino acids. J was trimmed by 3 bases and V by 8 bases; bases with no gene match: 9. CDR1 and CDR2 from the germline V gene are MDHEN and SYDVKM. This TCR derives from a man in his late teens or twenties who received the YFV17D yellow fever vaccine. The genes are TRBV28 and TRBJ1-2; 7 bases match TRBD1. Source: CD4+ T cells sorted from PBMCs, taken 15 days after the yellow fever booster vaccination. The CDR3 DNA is TGTGCCAGCTCAAATATAGGGACAGACTATGGCTACACCTTC. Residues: CASSNIGTDYGYTF.